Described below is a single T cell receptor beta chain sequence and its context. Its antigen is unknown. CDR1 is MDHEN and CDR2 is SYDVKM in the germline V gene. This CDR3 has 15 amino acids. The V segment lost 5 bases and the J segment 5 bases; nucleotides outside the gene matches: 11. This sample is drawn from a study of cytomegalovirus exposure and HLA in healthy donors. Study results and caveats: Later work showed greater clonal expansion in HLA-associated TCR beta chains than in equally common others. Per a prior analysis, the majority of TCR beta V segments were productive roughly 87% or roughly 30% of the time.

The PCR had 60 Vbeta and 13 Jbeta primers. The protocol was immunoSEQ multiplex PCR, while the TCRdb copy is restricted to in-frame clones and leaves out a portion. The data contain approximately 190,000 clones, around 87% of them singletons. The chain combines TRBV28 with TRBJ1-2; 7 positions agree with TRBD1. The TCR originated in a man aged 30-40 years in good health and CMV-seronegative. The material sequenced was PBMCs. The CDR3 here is CASSRRDRTFYGYTF. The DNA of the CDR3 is TGTGCCAGCAGTCGCCGGGACAGAACTTTTTATGGCTACACCTTC.